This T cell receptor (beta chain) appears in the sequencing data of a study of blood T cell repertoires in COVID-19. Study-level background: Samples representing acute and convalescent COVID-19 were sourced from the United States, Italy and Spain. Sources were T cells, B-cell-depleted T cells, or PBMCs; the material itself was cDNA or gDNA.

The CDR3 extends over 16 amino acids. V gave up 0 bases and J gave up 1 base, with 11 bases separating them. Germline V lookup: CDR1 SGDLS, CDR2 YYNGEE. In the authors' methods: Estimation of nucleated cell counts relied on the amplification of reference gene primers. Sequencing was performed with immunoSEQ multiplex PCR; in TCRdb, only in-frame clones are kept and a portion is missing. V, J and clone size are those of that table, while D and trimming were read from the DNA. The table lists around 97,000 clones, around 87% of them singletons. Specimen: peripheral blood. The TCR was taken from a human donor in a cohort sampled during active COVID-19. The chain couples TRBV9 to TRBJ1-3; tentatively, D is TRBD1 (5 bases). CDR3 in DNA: TGTGCCAGCAGCGTAGCTACAGGTCAATCTGGAAACACCATATATTTT. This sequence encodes CASSVATGQSGNTIYF.